This T cell receptor beta chain emerged from a study of regulatory T cells in long-lasting Graves disease. Study information: Persistent cases were those of Graves' disease that involved over 5 years of antithyroid drugs with positive TSH receptor antibodies.

The sample's time point: persistent/refractory GD, antithyroid drugs over 5 years with positive TRAb. Construction of the TCR library relied on RNA isolated from PBMCs. Diagnosing Graves' disease relied on the American Thyroid Association guidelines. The V end lost 0 bases, the J end lost 0 bases, and 7 bases lay between the germline ends. Germline CDR1 reads SGHRS; CDR2 reads YFSETQ. CDR3 length: 15 amino acids. General study findings and limits: Persistent Graves' patients showed less TCR diversity than newly diagnosed ones. Clonotypes that were public and shared totalled about 2,500 in persistent patients versus 750 to 1,000 in new patients.

Both iRepertoire HTBI primers and Arm-PCR of CDR3 regions were used to build the TCR beta libraries. TCRdb reanalysed the multiplex PCR reads using MiXCR and keeps one entry per CDR3 protein. The sample carries hundreds of thousands of distinct CDR3 sequences, around a fifth recorded once. Points on this clonotype: Antigen unknown.

The receptor's source is a female donor with Graves disease. The chain employs TRBV5-1 and TRBJ1-5, with D unresolved. The source material was peripheral blood mononuclear cells (PBMCs), sampled when the disease was refractory, from a patient treated with antithyroid drugs. Written as DNA, the CDR3 is TGCGCCAGCAGCTTGGATTACACTAGCAATCAGCCCCAGCATTTT. Protein: CASSLDYTSNQPQHF.